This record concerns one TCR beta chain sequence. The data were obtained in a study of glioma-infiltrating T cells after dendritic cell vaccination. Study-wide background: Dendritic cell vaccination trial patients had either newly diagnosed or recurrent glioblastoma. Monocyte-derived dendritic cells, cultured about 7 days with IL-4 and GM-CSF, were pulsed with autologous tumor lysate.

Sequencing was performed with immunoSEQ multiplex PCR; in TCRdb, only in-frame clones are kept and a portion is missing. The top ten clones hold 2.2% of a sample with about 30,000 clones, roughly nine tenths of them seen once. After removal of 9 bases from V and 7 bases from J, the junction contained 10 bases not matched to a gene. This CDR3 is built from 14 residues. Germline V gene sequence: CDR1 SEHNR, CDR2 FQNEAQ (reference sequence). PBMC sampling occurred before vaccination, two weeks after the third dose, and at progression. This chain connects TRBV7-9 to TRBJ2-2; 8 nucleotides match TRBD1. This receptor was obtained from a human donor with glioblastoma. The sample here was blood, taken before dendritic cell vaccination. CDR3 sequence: CASRLGQDSGELFF. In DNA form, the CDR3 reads TGTGCCAGTAGACTGGGACAGGACAGCGGGGAGCTGTTTTTT.